This T cell receptor beta chain stems from a study of blood T cells in healthy people across ages. Per individual sample, total RNA of at least 5 micrograms was extracted. Next came a second PCR, run for about 6 to 12 cycles, which used a sample-barcoded 5' primer along with a J-beta primer mix. TCRdb reprocessed the 5' RACE reads with MiXCR, giving one entry per CDR3 protein. Of more than 900,000 distinct CDR3 sequences listed, 20% to 25% are singletons. This sample also appeared in a second study, on T cells of mothers and their children. This second study says: The entire RNA extract went into cDNA synthesis at approximately 1.5 ug per 15 ul.

The sequence derives from a girl aged 2-15 years in good health. The sample taken for sequencing was blood.

CDR3 DNA: TGTGCCAGCAGTTACTCGAAACGGAGCTCTAGGGTCTACGAGCAGTACTTC. It is translated as CASSYSKRSSRVYEQYF. The chain carries TRBV6-2 or TRBV6-3 and TRBJ2-5, with unresolved D. The DNA end favors TRBJ2-7, so the J call may be wrong. This CDR3 contains 17 residues. In germline, CDR1 is MNHEY, CDR2 SVGEGT.